The source of this T cell receptor beta chain is a study of a mutant IDH1 vaccine in newly diagnosed glioma. Study summary: Treatment recipients were roughly 62% male and around 40% female, and their mean age was around 37 years. Pretreatment consisted of radiotherapy, temozolomide, or both, with most receiving both.

In regard to this clone: Its antigen is as yet unknown.

The V gene lost 5 bases and the J gene lost 11 bases, with 15 bases spanning the gap. The CDR3 contains 12 residues. Looked up from germline, CDR1 is MNHNY and CDR2 is SVGAGI (reference sequence). Time point described: week 5, during vaccination. Vaccination comprised doses that each held 300 ug of mutant IDH1 20-mer peptide, plus topical imiquimod. New IDH1-mutant, ATRX-lost WHO grade 3 or 4 astrocytomas occurred in donors. Data came from immunoSEQ multiplex PCR; TCRdb stores just in-frame clones and leaves some out. The sample includes some 33,000 clones, more than 55% of them seen just once. Sample: PBMCs, taken from a glioma patient whose treatment included an IDH1 peptide vaccine. The J gene is TRBJ1-1, the V gene TRBV6-6; D gene uncertain. The receptor's source is a woman under 30 with glioma. The CDR3 loop reads CASSAYLEHAFF. The DNA of the CDR3 is TGTGCCAGCAGTGCCTACCTTGAACACGCTTTCTTT.